This TCR beta chain emerged from a study of response to subunit inactivated influenza vaccine. Study observations and caveats: It was suggested by the authors that few new T cells are recruited by each seasonal influenza vaccination.

The CDR3 is 16 amino acids. V lost 2 bases and J lost 1, with 12 bases in between. In germline, CDR1 is MNHEY, CDR2 SVGAGI. This clonotype showed up just a few times. Its antigen is still unknown. TCRdb independently ran MiXCR on the RT-PCR reads; one entry per CDR3 protein. The data hold roughly 700,000 distinct CDR3 sequences, with roughly 13% observed a single time. J is TRBJ2-4 and V is TRBV6-5, with D possibly being TRBD2 (5 bases). The sequence came from a man in his forties or fifties who received an inactivated influenza vaccine. The sample was PBMCs from blood, taken around 14 days before vaccination. The CDR3 DNA follows: TGTGCCAGCAGTTACACCAGTGGCGGGGCCAAAAACATTCAGTACTTC. This codes for CASSYTSGGAKNIQYF.